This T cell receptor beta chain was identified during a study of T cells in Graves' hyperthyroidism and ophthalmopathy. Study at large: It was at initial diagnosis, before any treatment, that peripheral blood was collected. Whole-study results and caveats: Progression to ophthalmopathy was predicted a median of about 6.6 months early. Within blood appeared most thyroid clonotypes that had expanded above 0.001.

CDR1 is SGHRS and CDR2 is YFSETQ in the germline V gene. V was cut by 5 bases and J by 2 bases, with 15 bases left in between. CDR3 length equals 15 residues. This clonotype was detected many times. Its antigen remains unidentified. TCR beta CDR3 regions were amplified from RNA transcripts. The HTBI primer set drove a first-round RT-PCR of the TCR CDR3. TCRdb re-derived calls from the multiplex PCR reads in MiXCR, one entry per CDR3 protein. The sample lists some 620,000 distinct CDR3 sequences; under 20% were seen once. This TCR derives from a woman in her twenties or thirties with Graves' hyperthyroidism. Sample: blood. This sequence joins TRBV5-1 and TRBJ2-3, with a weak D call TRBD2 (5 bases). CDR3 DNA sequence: TGCGCCAGCAGTGACACTAGGGATAACACAGATACGCAGTATTTT. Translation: CASSDTRDNTDTQYF.